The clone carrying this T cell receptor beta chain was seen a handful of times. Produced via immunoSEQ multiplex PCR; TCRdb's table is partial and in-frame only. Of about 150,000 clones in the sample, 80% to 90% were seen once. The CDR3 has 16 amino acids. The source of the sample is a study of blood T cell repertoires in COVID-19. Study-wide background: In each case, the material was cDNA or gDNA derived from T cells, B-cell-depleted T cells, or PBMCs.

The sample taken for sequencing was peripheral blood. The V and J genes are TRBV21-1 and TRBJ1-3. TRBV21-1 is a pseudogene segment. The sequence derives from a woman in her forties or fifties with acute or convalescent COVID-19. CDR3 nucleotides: TGTGCCAGCAGCAAGAGGCTCCTTAACTCTGGAAACACCATATATTTT. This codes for CASSKRLLNSGNTIYF.